This TCR beta chain comes out of a study of T cell responses to AZD1222 COVID-19 vaccine. Study-wide results and caveats: Repertoires were obtained only post-peak T cell response. Reportedly, nearly half the spike-specific TCRs target unmutated variant regions.

The CDR3 spans 14 residues. V dropped 8 bases and J dropped 3; count of bases not matched to a gene: 9. Germline loops: CDR1 LGHNA, CDR2 YSLEER. Remarks on this clone: Its specificity is not known.

Data came from immunoSEQ multiplex PCR; TCRdb stores just in-frame clones and leaves some out. The sample records approximately 180,000 clones, about nine tenths being singletons. The sequencing used peripheral blood, collected 28 days after the second dose of the MenACWY control vaccine. This clonotype was obtained from an adult who received the MenACWY meningococcal vaccine as a control. The V gene is TRBV4-3, the J gene TRBJ1-1; 7 nucleotides align to TRBD1. CDR3 region: CASARGQPHTEAFF. CDR3 bases: TGCGCCAGCGCCAGGGGACAGCCCCACACTGAAGCTTTCTTT.